What follows describes a single TCR beta chain. V lost 5 bases and J lost 5, with 13 bases in between. CDR3 length equals 15 residues. The germline CDR1 and CDR2 sequences are SEHNR and FQNEAQ (reference sequence). This specimen belongs to a study of technical replicates of blood from several donors. Profiled with immunoSEQ multiplex PCR; TCRdb holds only in-frame clones, not every one. This sample has more than 90,000 clones, with 96% found just once. The sequencing sample was made of T cells isolated from PBMCs. V and J are TRBV7-9 and TRBJ1-6, with D possibly matching TRBD1 (6 bases). The TCR comes from a human donor in good health. CDR3 in amino acids: CASSLRGEDNSPLHF. In nucleotides, the CDR3 is TGTGCCAGCAGCCTCAGGGGAGAAGATAATTCACCCCTCCACTTT.